The 28 T cell receptor beta chains presented below share a single source sample, sequenced in a study of cytomegalovirus exposure and HLA in healthy donors. The PCR contained 60 Vbeta and 13 Jbeta primers. Libraries were prepared by immunoSEQ multiplex PCR; TCRdb keeps only in-frame clonotypes and omits some of them. The table records approximately 93,000 clones, about four fifths of them present only once. What was sequenced was PBMCs. The receptor source for this set is a middle-aged woman in good health and CMV-seronegative.

The CDR3 reads CASSVSLNTEAFF. The CDR3 DNA sequence: TGTGCCAGCAGCGTAAGCTTGAACACTGAAGCTTTCTTT. The chain is built from TRBV9 and TRBJ1-1; D gene uncertain. Germline V gene data show CDR1 as SGDLS and CDR2 as YYNGEE. The CDR3 runs 13 residues. The V end was cut by 1 base, the J end by 0 bases, with 4 bases between. The whole variable domain, filled in from reference TRBV9 and TRBJ1-1, reads DSGVTQTPKHLITATGQRVTLRCSPRSGDLSVYWYQQSLDQGLQFLIQYYNGEERAKGNILERFSAQQFPDLHSELNLSSLELGDSALYFCASSVSLNTEAFFGQGTRLTVV.

CDR3 sequence (DNA): TGTGCCTGGAGAGTACCGGGCTCTCGGGAGGAGCAGTACTTC. Its translation: CAWRVPGSREEQYF. The chain links TRBV30 to TRBJ2-7; maybe TRBD2 (6 bases). Per the germline V gene, CDR1 is GTSNPN and CDR2 is SVGIG (reference sequence). This CDR3 contains 14 residues. The V end lost 3 bases, the J end lost 7 bases, and 19 bases lay between the germline ends.

The rearrangement uses TRBV28 and TRBJ2-5, with TRBD2 matching over 10 bases. Unmatched junction bases numbered 7, after V lost 5 bases and J lost 4 bases. CDR1 MDHEN and CDR2 SYDVKM come from the germline V gene. The CDR3 loop spans 15 amino acids. In nucleotides, the CDR3 is TGTGCCAGCAGTCTAAGCGGGGGGGGCGGAGAGACCCAGTACTTC. It yields the protein CASSLSGGGGETQYF.

The V call is TRBV9, the J call TRBJ2-3; 11 bases map to TRBD2. The CDR3 consists of 18 residues. V was pared by 3 bases and J by 1 base, with 10 bases of the junction left unmatched. The V gene's germline CDR1 is SGDLS and CDR2 YYNGEE. This chain's CDR3 is CASSADSGGVLGTDTQYF. Here the CDR3 DNA reads TGTGCCAGCAGCGCCGATAGCGGGGGGGTGTTGGGCACAGATACGCAGTATTTT.

This clone was seen once. The chain couples TRBV2 to TRBJ2-3, with D possibly TRBD1 on 5 matching bases. Germline loops: CDR1 SNHLY, CDR2 FYNNEI. The CDR3 runs 12 residues. The ends were cut back, 9 bases at V and 6 bases at J, with 13 bases in the middle. The CDR3 sequence is CASLRVRDTQYF. The CDR3 DNA sequence: TGTGCCAGTCTCAGGGTTCGGGATACGCAGTATTTT.

This clone was seen once. The V and J genes are TRBV5-1 and TRBJ1-2; the match to TRBD1 covers 7 bases. Per germline, CDR1 SGHRS and CDR2 YFSETQ. Trimming cost V 0 bases and J 2 bases; bases outside gene matches: 16. There are 19 residues in the CDR3. CDR3 bases: TGCGCCAGCAGCTTGGCGAAATACAGGACAGGCGCCCGAAACTATGGCTACACCTTC. Translated: CASSLAKYRTGARNYGYTF.

The chain uses TRBV7-2 and TRBJ1-4, with D uncertain. Germline CDR1 SGHTA, CDR2 FQGNSA. The length of the CDR3 is 13 residues. V was shortened by 2 bases and J by 5 bases, with 6 bases between the two germline ends. The chain's CDR3 is CASSLPVNEKLFF. CDR3 DNA sequence: TGTGCCAGCAGCTTACCAGTAAATGAAAAACTGTTTTTT.

This chain connects TRBV30 to TRBJ1-5; TRBD1 might be the D (6 bases). This CDR3 comprises 14 residues. The germline gives CDR1 GTSNPN, CDR2 SVGIG (reference sequence). The V end lost 1 base, the J end lost 3 bases, and 10 bases lay between the germline ends. CDR3 loop: CAWSEGDINQPQHF. The CDR3, as DNA: TGTGCCTGGAGTGAGGGGGATATCAATCAGCCCCAGCATTTT.

The count of this clone is one. The chain links TRBV30 to TRBJ1-5; D might be TRBD1 (5 bases). The CDR3 has 14 amino acids. V lost 2 bases, J lost 6 bases, and 14 bases lay in between. Germline V gene data show CDR1 as GTSNPN and CDR2 as SVGIG (reference sequence). CDR3 residues: CAWSSGAQGQPQHF. In DNA, the CDR3 is TGTGCCTGGAGTAGTGGGGCTCAAGGTCAGCCCCAGCATTTT.

This clone has more than one count but fewer than ten. CDR3: CASSPDRNEKLFF. CDR3 in DNA: TGTGCCAGCTCACCGGACAGAAATGAAAAACTGTTTTTT. This chain connects TRBV18 to TRBJ1-4, with D tentatively TRBD1 (6 bases). V was cut by 3 bases and J by 5 bases, with 7 bases left in between. CDR1 is KGHSH and CDR2 is LQKENI in the germline V gene. This CDR3 is built from 13 residues.

The rearrangement uses TRBV6-9 and TRBJ2-7, with D possibly being TRBD1 (6 bases). Germline V gene data show CDR1 as MNHGY and CDR2 as SVAAGI. The CDR3 extends over 15 amino acids. Between the trimmed V and J ends, which lost 7 bases and 3 bases, there was a span of 19 bases. CDR3 amino acids: CASTSPGPDSYEQYF. The CDR3 DNA reads TGTGCCAGCACCTCCCCGGGCCCGGACAGCTACGAGCAGTACTTC.

The J gene is TRBJ1-1, the V gene TRBV2, with D possibly being TRBD1 (6 bases). The germline CDR1 and CDR2 sequences are SNHLY and FYNNEI. The CDR3 is made up of 13 amino acids. Trimming cost V 6 bases and J 4 bases, with 12 bases left between them. CDR3 loop: CASRRQVGTEAFF. The CDR3 region has the DNA TGTGCCAGCAGGAGACAGGTCGGCACTGAAGCTTTCTTT.

CDR3 bases: TGTGCCAGTAGTATATTTGGGGGGAGGGCCCGGGACTACAATGAGCAGTTCTTC. Translating it yields CASSIFGGRARDYNEQFF. The rearrangement links TRBV19 to TRBJ2-1; 7 nucleotides align to TRBD2. J gave up 3 bases and V 2 bases, and 13 bases lay outside the gene matches. Germline V lookup: CDR1 LNHDA, CDR2 SQIVND (reference sequence). The CDR3 totals 18 residues.

The chain couples TRBV5-6 to TRBJ2-3; 8 bases map to TRBD2. The V and J ends lost 5 bases and 0 bases, in that order; junction bases with no gene match: 5. The germline V gene encodes CDR1 SGHDT and CDR2 YYEEEE. The CDR3 covers 15 residues. The CDR3 sequence: CASRRGGGSTDTQYF. The CDR3 DNA is TGTGCCAGCAGAAGGGGCGGGGGGAGCACAGATACGCAGTATTTT.

J is TRBJ2-3 and V is TRBV18; 7 nucleotides match TRBD1. The CDR3 contains 16 residues. V was pared by 2 bases and J by 4 bases, with 9 bases of the junction left unmatched. Per germline, CDR1 KGHSH and CDR2 LQKENI. CDR3 amino acids: CASSPSRDRRPDTQYF. CDR3 bases: TGTGCCAGCTCACCATCTAGGGACAGAAGACCAGATACGCAGTATTTT.

The J gene is TRBJ2-5, the V gene TRBV15, with 7 bases aligning to TRBD2. V shed 6 bases, J shed 0 bases, and the junction held 4 bases outside the gene matches. The CDR3 contains 14 residues. CDR1 is LNHNV and CDR2 is YYDKDF in the germline V gene (reference sequence). As DNA, the CDR3 is TGTGCCACCAGGGGGGGGGTGTACCAAGAGACCCAGTACTTC. It yields the protein CATRGGVYQETQYF.

This clone was picked up one time. The chain recombines TRBV2 with TRBJ1-4; tentative D call: TRBD1 (6 bases). Germline V gene sequence: CDR1 SNHLY, CDR2 FYNNEI. V lost 3 bases to trimming and J lost 4 bases, with 12 bases between them. The CDR3 runs 15 residues. Here the CDR3 DNA reads TGTGCCAGCAGTGAGGAACAGGGTTTTAATGAAAAACTGTTTTTT. Translated: CASSEEQGFNEKLFF.

The chain is built from TRBV28 and TRBJ2-7; 11 nucleotides agree with TRBD2. There are 14 residues in the CDR3. V lost 6 bases and J lost 6; bases outside the gene matches: 7. Per germline, CDR1 MDHEN and CDR2 SYDVKM. In DNA, the CDR3 is TGTGCCAGCAGCGTCGGGACTAGCGGTCGCGAGCAGTACTTC. Translated, it gives CASSVGTSGREQYF.

The J gene is TRBJ2-5, the V gene TRBV5-6; 7 positions agree with TRBD2. Germline values: CDR1 SGHDT, CDR2 YYEEEE. The ends lost 2 bases at V and 2 bases at J; junction bases unmatched: 12. The CDR3 spans 17 residues. Written as DNA, the CDR3 is TGTGCCAGCAGCTTTTGGGGGGGTCTGGGTGAGCAAGAGACCCAGTACTTC. It encodes CASSFWGGLGEQETQYF.

This rearrangement joins TRBV4-3 to TRBJ1-6, with a tentative D call TRBD1 (6 bases). Germline V gives CDR1 LGHNA, CDR2 YSLEER. The ends were cut back, 3 bases at V and 0 bases at J, with 21 bases in the middle. The CDR3 consists of 20 residues. This CDR3 reads CASSQADSHGKSSYNSPLHF. CDR3 sequence (DNA): TGCGCCAGCAGCCAGGCGGACAGTCACGGGAAAAGCTCCTATAATTCACCCCTCCACTTT.

This chain joins TRBV21-1 and TRBJ2-3; the table's TRBD1 call for D was not verified on the DNA. TRBV21-1 is shown as a pseudogene. The CDR3 consists of 18 residues. Written as DNA, the CDR3 is TGTGCCAGCAGCAAACCTACAGGGGGCGCGTACCCCTGGACCACGCAGTATTTT. It translates to CASSKPTGGAYPWTTQYF.

The chain recombines TRBV30 with TRBJ1-3; 9 positions match TRBD1. V shed 3 bases and J 3 bases; nucleotides not matched to a gene: 6. CDR1 GTSNPN and CDR2 SVGIG come from the germline V gene (reference sequence). There are 15 residues in the CDR3. The CDR3 DNA sequence: TGTGCCTGGAGACTGACGGGACAGGGTGGAAACACCATATATTTT. This gives the protein CAWRLTGQGGNTIYF.

The chain joins TRBV4-1 to TRBJ2-2, with D maybe TRBD2 (6 bases). Per the germline V gene, CDR1 is MGHRA and CDR2 is YSYEKL. Trimming removed 0 bases from V and 3 bases from J, with 14 bases in between. The CDR3 has 17 residues. The CDR3 DNA follows: TGCGCCAGCAGCCAAGAACAACCGGGAGCCCACACCGGGGAGCTGTTTTTT. It yields the protein CASSQEQPGAHTGELFF.

In this sample, this clone turned up many times. This chain links TRBV6-6 with TRBJ1-2; D gene uncertain. CDR1 is MNHNY and CDR2 is SVGAGI in the germline V gene (reference sequence). CDR3 size: 12 residues. Trimming took 2 bases from V and 10 from J, leaving 11 bases between them. CDR3 in DNA: TGTGCCAGCAGTTACATCAGCGCTGACTACACCTTC. Translation gives CASSYISADYTF.

The genes are TRBV19 and TRBJ2-2; 8 bases are a match to TRBD2. The CDR3 extends over 14 amino acids. The V gene end was trimmed by 10 bases and the J gene end by 3 bases; junction bases not matched to a gene: 7. The germline gives CDR1 LNHDA, CDR2 SQIVND (reference sequence). CDR3 loop: CAIQTGGDTGELFF. CDR3 coding DNA: TGTGCCATCCAGACCGGGGGGGACACCGGGGAGCTGTTTTTT.

The V call is TRBV2, the J call TRBJ2-4; TRBD2 matches 11 bases. Germline V CDR1 and CDR2: SNHLY, FYNNEI. V gave up 10 bases and J gave up 7 bases; unmatched junction bases: 12. CDR3 length: 15 residues. CDR3 sequence (DNA): TGTGCCACCACCCCCCTAGCGGGGGGAAAGAACATTCAGTACTTC. Its translation is CATTPLAGGKNIQYF.

The chain combines TRBV6-5 with TRBJ1-1; D is unresolved. Looked up from germline, CDR1 is MNHEY and CDR2 is SVGAGI. The CDR3 is made up of 14 amino acids. V dropped 4 bases and J dropped 1 base, with 10 bases sitting between them. This CDR3 reads CASSFVRGNTEAFF. CDR3 coding DNA: TGTGCCAGCAGTTTTGTCCGGGGGAACACTGAAGCTTTCTTT.

The chain combines TRBV7-2 with TRBJ1-5; D is uncertain. The germline CDR1 and CDR2 sequences are SGHTA and FQGNSA. The CDR3 runs to 12 residues. Trimming cost V 5 bases and J 3 bases, with 5 bases left between them. The CDR3 sequence is CASSTYNQPQHF. The DNA of the CDR3 is TGTGCCAGCAGCACATACAATCAGCCCCAGCATTTT.